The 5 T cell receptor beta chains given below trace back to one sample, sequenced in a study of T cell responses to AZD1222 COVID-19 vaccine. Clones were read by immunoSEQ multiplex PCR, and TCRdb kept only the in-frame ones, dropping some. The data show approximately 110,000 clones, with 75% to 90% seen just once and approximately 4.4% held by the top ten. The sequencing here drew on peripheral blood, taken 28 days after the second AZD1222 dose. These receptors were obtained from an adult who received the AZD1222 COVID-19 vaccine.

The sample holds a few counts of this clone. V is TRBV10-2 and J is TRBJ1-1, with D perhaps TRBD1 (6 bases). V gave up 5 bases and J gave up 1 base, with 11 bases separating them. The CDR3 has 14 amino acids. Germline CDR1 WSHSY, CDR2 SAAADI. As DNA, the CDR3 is TGCGCCAGCAGTTGGACAGAAACGAACACTGAAGCTTTCTTT. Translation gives CASSWTETNTEAFF.

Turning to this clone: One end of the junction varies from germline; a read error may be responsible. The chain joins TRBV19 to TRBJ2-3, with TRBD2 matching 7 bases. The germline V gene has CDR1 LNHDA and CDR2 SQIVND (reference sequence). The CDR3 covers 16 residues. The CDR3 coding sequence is TGTGCCAGTACTATATCTAGCGGACAAGTAACAGATACGCAGTATTTT. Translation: CASTISSGQVTDTQYF.

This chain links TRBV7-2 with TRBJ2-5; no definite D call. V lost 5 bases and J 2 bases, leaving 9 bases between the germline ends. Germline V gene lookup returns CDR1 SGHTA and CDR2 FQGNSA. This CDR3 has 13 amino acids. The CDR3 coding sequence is TGTGCCAGCAGCCCCCCCCCGCAAGAGACCCAGTACTTC. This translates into CASSPPPQETQYF.

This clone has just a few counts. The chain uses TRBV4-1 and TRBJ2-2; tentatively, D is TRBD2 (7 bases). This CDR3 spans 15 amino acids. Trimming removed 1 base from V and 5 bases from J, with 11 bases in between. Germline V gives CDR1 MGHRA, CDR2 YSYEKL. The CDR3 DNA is TGCGCCAGCAGCCAAGGCGGGGGCAGGACCGGGGAGCTGTTTTTT. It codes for CASSQGGGRTGELFF.

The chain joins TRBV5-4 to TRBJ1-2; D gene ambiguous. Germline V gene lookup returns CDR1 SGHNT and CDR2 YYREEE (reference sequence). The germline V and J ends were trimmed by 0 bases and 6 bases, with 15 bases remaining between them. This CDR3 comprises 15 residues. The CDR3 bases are TGTGCCAGCAGCTTGGTAGACGGGAGGACCAATGGCTACACCTTC. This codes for CASSLVDGRTNGYTF. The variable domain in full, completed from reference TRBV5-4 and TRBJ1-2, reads ETGVTQSPTHLIKTRGQQVTLRCSSQSGHNTVSWYQQALGQGPQFIFQYYREEENGRGNFPPRFSGLQFPNYSSELNVNALELDDSALYLCASSLVDGRTNGYTFGSGTRLTVV.